One and the same sample provided the 17 T cell receptor beta chains below, sequenced in a study of prognosis after radiotherapy for stage I lung cancer. Genomic DNA was subjected to two-round multiplex PCR for amplification of TCR beta CDR3. Primers targeting each individual TRBV and TRBJ gene were applied in first-round PCR. TCRdb re-derived calls from the multiplex PCR reads in MiXCR, one entry per CDR3 protein. Here the sample spans roughly 26,000 distinct CDR3 sequences, 25% to 35% being singletons. The specimen comprised PBMCs, sampled before or after stereotactic body radiation therapy (not recorded which). These receptors were obtained from a donor over 45 with non-small cell lung cancer.

The sample holds many counts of this clonotype. The chain joins TRBV3-1 to TRBJ1-1; D is perhaps TRBD1 (6 bases). CDR1 and CDR2 (germline): LGHDT, YNNKEL (reference sequence). The CDR3 is made up of 14 amino acids. V shed 1 base and J shed 5 bases, with 11 bases lying between them. The CDR3 DNA follows: TGTGCCAGCAGCCAAGGAGGGGGTGTAACTGAAGCTTTCTTT. This translates into CASSQGGGVTEAFF.

This clonotype was observed at least ten times. The chain uses TRBV7-2 and TRBJ1-2, with D possibly matching TRBD1 (5 bases). V was clipped by 5 bases and J by 3 bases, with 16 bases between them. The CDR3 consists of 15 residues. Looked up from germline, CDR1 is SGHTA and CDR2 is FQGNSA. The CDR3 DNA follows: TGTGCCAGCAGCCAAGGACAACTTAGGGACTATGGCTACACCTTC. Encoded protein: CASSQGQLRDYGYTF.

Points on this clonotype: A read error is the likely source, as a far larger clone sits one nucleotide away. J is TRBJ1-3 and V is TRBV6-5, with 7 nucleotides matching TRBD1. This CDR3 region has 17 residues. The V and J ends lost 6 bases and 2 bases, in that order; junction bases with no gene match: 13. Per the germline V gene, CDR1 is MNHEY and CDR2 is SVGAGI. CDR3 sequence reads: CASSRRGDSGTGNTIYF. For the CDR3, the DNA is TGTGCCAGCAGCCGACGTGGGGACAGTGGAACTGGAAACACCATATATTTT.

Many counts were recorded for this clonotype. The chain employs TRBV7-3 and TRBJ1-1; the match to TRBD1 covers 10 bases. Losses at the gene ends were 3 bases for V and 8 bases for J; bases not matched to a gene: 6. The germline gives CDR1 SGHTA, CDR2 FQGTGA. The CDR3 sequence is 14 residues long. The CDR3 spells CASSLTTGGLEAFF. The DNA of the CDR3 is TGTGCCAGCAGCTTGACGACAGGGGGCTTGGAAGCTTTCTTT.

This clonotype has ten or more counts. The chain uses TRBV18 and TRBJ1-1; 8 positions match TRBD1. Germline V lookup: CDR1 KGHSH, CDR2 LQKENI. This CDR3 spans 13 amino acids. V shed 8 bases, J shed 2 bases, and the junction held 4 bases outside the gene matches. The chain's CDR3 is CASTGQGNTEAFF. The CDR3 DNA is TGTGCCAGCACCGGACAGGGAAACACTGAAGCTTTCTTT. Drawing the rest from reference TRBV18 and TRBJ1-1, the complete variable domain is NAGVMQNPRHLVRRRGQEARLRCSPMKGHSHVYWYRQLPEEGLKFMVYLQKENIIDESGMPKERFSAEFPKEGPSILRIQQVVRGDSAAYFCASTGQGNTEAFFGQGTRLTVV.

By frequency in the sample, this clonotype is large (0.1 to 1%). This rearrangement joins TRBV20-1 to TRBJ1-3; D ambiguous. The length of the CDR3 is 13 residues. V lost 8 bases and J lost 1, with 12 bases in between. Germline CDR1 DFQATT, CDR2 SNEGSKA (reference sequence). CDR3 sequence (DNA): TGCAGTATAGTCCAAAGTTCTGGAAACACCATATATTTT. Its protein is CSIVQSSGNTIYF.

This clonotype was detected many times. This chain links TRBV19 with TRBJ2-7; 11 positions agree with TRBD2. Germline CDR1 reads LNHDA; CDR2 reads SQIVND (reference sequence). CDR3 length equals 15 residues. The V segment lost 0 bases and the J segment 4 bases; nucleotides outside the gene matches: 2. DNA for the CDR3: TGTGCCAGTAGTATAGAAACTAGCGGGAGTTACGAGCAGTACTTC. Translated: CASSIETSGSYEQYF.

This clonotype appeared many times. The junction does not match germline at one end; this may be a read error. The chain has TRBV7-7 and TRBJ1-1, with D unresolved. The CDR3 loop spans 13 amino acids. Germline V gene sequence: CDR1 SSHAT, CDR2 FNYEAQ (reference sequence). CDR3 sequence: CASSLDENTEAFF. In DNA form, the CDR3 reads TGTGCTAGCAGCTTAGACGAGAACACTGAAGCTTTCTTT.

This clonotype showed up many times. This rearrangement joins TRBV27 to TRBJ2-1; 10 bases line up with TRBD1. Germline V lookup: CDR1 MNHEY, CDR2 SMNVEV (reference sequence). The CDR3 covers 14 residues. V gave up 4 bases and J gave up 8 bases; unmatched junction bases: 5. The CDR3 region is CASSSTGGRYEQFF. CDR3 DNA sequence: TGTGCCAGCAGTTCGACAGGGGGCAGATATGAGCAGTTCTTC.

In this sample, this clonotype turned up many times. The CDR3 bases are TGTGCCAGCAGCGATTTACCGGGACAGGGAGACTACGAGCAGTACTTC. It yields the protein CASSDLPGQGDYEQYF. The V and J genes are TRBV11-1 and TRBJ2-7; 9 bases align to TRBD1. Germline lookup yields CDR1 SGHAT and CDR2 FQDESV (reference sequence). V dropped 5 bases and J dropped 3; count of bases not matched to a gene: 11. The CDR3 covers 16 residues.

The rearrangement links TRBV5-1 to TRBJ2-2; D gene uncertain. The CDR3 runs 14 residues. V gave up 3 bases and J gave up 5 bases, with 11 bases separating them. CDR1 SGHRS and CDR2 YFSETQ come from the germline V gene. The CDR3 DNA follows: TGCGCCAGCAGCTCACGACCAAGTACCGGGGAGCTGTTTTTT. Protein sequence: CASSSRPSTGELFF. Drawing the rest from reference TRBV5-1 and TRBJ2-2, the complete variable domain is KAGVTQTPRYLIKTRGQQVTLSCSPISGHRSVSWYQQTPGQGLQFLFEYFSETQRNKGNFPGRFSGRQFSNSRSEMNVSTLELGDSALYLCASSSRPSTGELFFGEGSRLTVL.

This clonotype was found many times. The chain recombines TRBV5-6 with TRBJ2-7, with 7 bases that match TRBD2. V gave up 0 bases and J gave up 2 bases; unmatched junction bases: 8. Germline CDR1 is SGHDT and CDR2 is YYEEEE. The CDR3 is 16 amino acids. Here the CDR3 DNA reads TGTGCCAGCAGCTTGGTGGGGGGGAGTGGGGCCTACGAGCAGTACTTC. It translates to CASSLVGGSGAYEQYF. Drawing the rest from reference TRBV5-6 and TRBJ2-7, the complete variable domain is DAGVTQSPTHLIKTRGQQVTLRCSPKSGHDTVSWYQQALGQGPQFIFQYYEEEERQRGNFPDRFSGHQFPNYSSELNVNALLLGDSALYLCASSLVGGSGAYEQYFGPGTRLTVT.

In this sample, this clonotype turned up many times. The chain couples TRBV27 to TRBJ1-5; maybe TRBD1 (6 bases). The CDR3 consists of 15 residues. From germline, CDR1 is MNHEY and CDR2 SMNVEV (reference sequence). V lost 3 bases, J lost 6 bases, and 15 bases lay in between. The DNA for the CDR3 is TGTGCCAGCAGTTTCGGGCAGGGGATAGGTCAGCCCCAGCATTTT. Translating it yields CASSFGQGIGQPQHF.

The chain combines TRBV5-1 with TRBJ1-2; D unclear. The germline V and J ends were trimmed by 0 bases and 4 bases, with 10 bases remaining between them. From germline, CDR1 is SGHRS and CDR2 YFSETQ. The CDR3 covers 14 residues. CDR3 sequence: CASSLDETAYGYTF. DNA of the CDR3: TGCGCCAGCAGCTTGGATGAAACAGCCTATGGCTACACCTTC.

This clonotype appeared many times. This chain links TRBV18 with TRBJ2-3; a weak D match, TRBD2 (5 bases). The V end was cut by 5 bases, the J end by 2 bases, with 11 bases between. The CDR3 is 14 residues long. The germline CDR1 and CDR2 sequences are KGHSH and LQKENI. CDR3 sequence reads: CASSSTTTTDTQYF. The CDR3 nucleotides read TGTGCCAGCTCATCGACTACAACCACAGATACGCAGTATTTT.

There are many counts of this clonotype. This chain joins TRBV12-3 or TRBV12-4 and TRBJ1-6, with D hard to call. Trimming took off 3 bases at V and 7 bases at J, with 7 bases between the two ends. The CDR3 has 13 residues. CDR3 coding DNA: TGTGCCAGCAGTTTTTCAGAGAATTCACCCCTCCACTTT. Amino acids: CASSFSENSPLHF.

This clonotype appeared many times. The V gene is TRBV11-1, the J gene TRBJ2-7; 10 bases agree with TRBD1. Trimming removed 4 bases from V and 6 bases from J; junction bases left unmatched: 9. Germline V gives CDR1 SGHAT, CDR2 FQDESV (reference sequence). This CDR3 region has 15 residues. The CDR3 DNA reads TGTGCCAGCAGCTCACGGACAGGGGGTCAGGGCGAGCAGTACTTC. Its protein product is CASSSRTGGQGEQYF.